This T cell receptor (beta chain) stems from a study of T cell changes during pregnancy in multiple sclerosis. TCRdb's copy holds only in-frame clones and misses some; the assay was immunoSEQ multiplex PCR. The repertoire holds some 74,000 clones, with around 92% as singletons. Trimming cost V 2 bases and J 2 bases, with 22 bases left between them. There are 20 residues in the CDR3. CDR1 and CDR2 (germline): SGHVS, FQNEAQ. This specimen was peripheral blood, taken before pregnancy. This chain joins TRBV7-8 and TRBJ2-6; D might be TRBD1 (5 bases). The TCR sequence derives from a female donor with multiple sclerosis, enrolled in a pregnancy study. CDR3 nucleotides: TGTGCCAGCAGCTTAAACCGGTTCGCAGGGATACGGCCTGGGGCCAACGTCCTGACTTTC. Protein sequence: CASSLNRFAGIRPGANVLTF. The whole variable domain, filled in from reference TRBV7-8 and TRBJ2-6, reads GAGVSQSPRYKVAKRGQDVALRCDPISGHVSLFWYQQALGQGPEFLTYFQNEAQLDKSGLPSDRFFAERPEGSVSTLKIQRTQQEDSAVYLCASSLNRFAGIRPGANVLTFGAGSRLTVL.